This T cell receptor beta chain was recorded in a study of cytotoxic CD8 clonotypes in ibrutinib-treated CLL. Broader study findings: Rare overall, public clonotypes shrank or held steady under therapy.

The data were produced by immunoSEQ multiplex PCR, yet TCRdb's version contains in-frame clones alone and is incomplete. The sample has about 140,000 clones, 80% seen once. Germline CDR1 reads SGHKS; CDR2 reads YYEKEE (reference sequence). The trim removed 4 bases at V and 2 bases at J, leaving 4 bases unmatched. The length of the CDR3 is 14 residues. On this clone: Antigen specificity is unknown.

Here the sequenced sample was PBMCs, taken after 36 months of ibrutinib treatment. The gene calls are TRBV5-5 and TRBJ1-2; 8 bases fit TRBD1. This sequence was found in a human donor with chronic lymphocytic leukemia. DNA of the CDR3: TGTGCCAGCAGCGGGGACAGGCTAAACTATGGCTACACCTTC. The encoded protein is CASSGDRLNYGYTF. The complete variable domain, with remaining parts taken from reference TRBV5-5 and TRBJ1-2, reads DAGVTQSPTHLIKTRGQQVTLRCSPISGHKSVSWYQQVLGQGPQFIFQYYEKEERGRGNFPDRFSARQFPNYSSELNVNALLLGDSALYLCASSGDRLNYGYTFGSGTRLTVV.